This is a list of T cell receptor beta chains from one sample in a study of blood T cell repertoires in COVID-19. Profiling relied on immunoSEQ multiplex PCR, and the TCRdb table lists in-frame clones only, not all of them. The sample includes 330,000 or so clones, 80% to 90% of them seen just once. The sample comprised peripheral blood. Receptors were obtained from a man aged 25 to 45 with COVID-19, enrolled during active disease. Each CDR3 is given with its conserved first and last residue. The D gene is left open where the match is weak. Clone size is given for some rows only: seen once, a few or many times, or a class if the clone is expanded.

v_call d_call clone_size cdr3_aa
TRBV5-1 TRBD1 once CASSLGTGGQETQYF
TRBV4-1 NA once CASSQAWTATGELFF
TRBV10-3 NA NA CAIRASSNEQYF
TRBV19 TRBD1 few CASSIGQGFSYEQYF
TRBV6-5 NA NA CASSYSAPTWGNTIYF
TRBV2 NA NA CASTLAGNTEAFF
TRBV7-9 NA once CASSLGSAYEQYF
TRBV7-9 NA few CASSLGREIGPNSPLHF
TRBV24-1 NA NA CATSDSRDTYSYNEQFF
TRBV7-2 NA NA CASGNAFYEQYF
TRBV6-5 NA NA CASSYSNRANTEAFF
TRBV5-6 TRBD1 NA CASSLDWTGRWGYTF
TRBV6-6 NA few CASTGSSNQPQHF
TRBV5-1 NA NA CASSPAGETQYF
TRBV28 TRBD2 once CASSLPSGTSYEQYF
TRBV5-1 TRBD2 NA CASSNEGLAGEQFF
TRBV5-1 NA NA CASSFRTGLEGYTF
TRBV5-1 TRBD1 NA CASKGQGLGETQYF
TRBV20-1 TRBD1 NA CSASSGGAREKLFF
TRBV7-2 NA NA CASSSNYGDTQYF
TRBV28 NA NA CASTLVRKSPEAFF
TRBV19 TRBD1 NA CASSVAGTGPPEQYF
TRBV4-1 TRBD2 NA CASSQAISGGTTDTQYF
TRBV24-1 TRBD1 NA CATSDPRTGGDGGELFF
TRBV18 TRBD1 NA CASSPGQGGPYGYTF
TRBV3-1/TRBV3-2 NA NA CASSQTLADTQYF
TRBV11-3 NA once CASSLGGTSTDTQYF
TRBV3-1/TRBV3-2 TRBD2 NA CASSQAPGLAARRETQYF
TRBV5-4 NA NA CASSLAQGFNYGYTF
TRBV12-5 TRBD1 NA CASGLVFEGAPYGYTF
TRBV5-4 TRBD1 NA CASSFPGTGFEAFF
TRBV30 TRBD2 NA CAWSHYSGAGGGYNEQFF
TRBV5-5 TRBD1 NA CASSWGQSNTEAFF
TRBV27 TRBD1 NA CASSLSVTGADYEQYF
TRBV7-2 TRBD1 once CASSFLEQGGTQYF
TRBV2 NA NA CASSDAGGNSPLHF
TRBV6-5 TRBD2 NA CASRLAGVGEQFF
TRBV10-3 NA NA CASATSRYEQYF
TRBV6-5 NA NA CASSFTSDNEQFF
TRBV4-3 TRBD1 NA CASSQGHRGPLSGYTF
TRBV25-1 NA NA CASSEYHRASNSPLHF
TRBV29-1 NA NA CSVEGREQFF
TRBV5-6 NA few CASRSQMRDGPLHF
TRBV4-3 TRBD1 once CASSQEIDRATGANVLTF
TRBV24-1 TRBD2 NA CATSDPGLAGADTQYF
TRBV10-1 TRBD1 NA CASSDQGAGNYGYTF
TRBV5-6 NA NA CASSLRGNQPQHF
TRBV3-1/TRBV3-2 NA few CASSQEGVGGYEQYF
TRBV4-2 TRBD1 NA CASSQDTGDDTEAFF
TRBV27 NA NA CASSLSGPTEAFF
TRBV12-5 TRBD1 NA CASGSPGDRGFYGYTF
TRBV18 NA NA CASRPPTRGEQYF
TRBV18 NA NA CASSKQETQYF